This entry is about one T cell receptor beta chain. This receptor's antigen is unknown. Per-base qualities were not stored, and no clone one base away is much larger. The record originates from a study of post-analysis software for immune sequencing data (dated by TCRdb to between 2014 and 2016). With respect to the entire study: Recorded disease courses included relapsing-remitting, secondary progressive and progressive-relapsing multiple sclerosis, with some patients lacking subtype annotation. The patient repertoires were compared against approximately eleven previously published healthy control repertoires obtained from donors aged about 6 to 26 years. A subset of samples was prepared in parallel using single-end sample barcoding, then pooled and co-amplified after Illumina adapter ligation.

To demonstrate the VDJtools post-analysis software, the study profiled TCR beta repertoires from the peripheral blood of about 13 young patients with multiple sclerosis. The patients with multiple sclerosis were children and adolescents between about 6 and 17 years of age. The library relied on PCR. TCRdb shows the sequencer as Illumina HiSeq 2500. To reduce PCR and sequencing biases, unique molecular identifiers were built into the TCR beta cDNA libraries. Roughly 500,000 cDNA molecules were obtained for every 1 to 10 million input T cells, so each molecule roughly corresponded to one T cell. The patient libraries were prepared and sequenced with the same protocol used for the earlier healthy control dataset. Within a given batch, samples were prepared together, multiplexed and sequenced on the same HiSeq lane. In the paper's pipeline: Raw barcoded reads were processed with MIGEC, discarding single-read molecular identifier groups before consensus assembly and CDR3 extraction. Clonotype tables were post-analysed with VDJtools, and diversity was normalized by down-sampling all datasets to the smallest sample size. To correct batch-related cross-sample contamination, repertoire overlap clustering matched CDR3 amino acid sequences but not nucleotide sequences. The public reads were run again by TCRdb, first through fastp at Q25 and then through MiXCR, and only productive beta chains were kept. For every CDR3 protein sequence, its rows merge into one entry that carries the most common genes and DNA. Clone size and V and J calls follow TCRdb, not the original study. For this sample there are hundreds of thousands of distinct CDR3 sequences; about 32% appear just once. Around 0.55% of the sample rests with the top ten.

The investigation overall reported the following: The multiple sclerosis patient group was slightly younger than the control group. Direct clustering with F measure revealed strong co-clustering of samples prepared in the same batch, which led to a batch-effect correction. Significantly lower normalized Chao1 diversity was found in multiple sclerosis patients than in controls, suggesting substantial peripheral T-cell clonal expansion.

This receptor was taken from a girl aged 10 to 17 with multiple sclerosis. Sequencing was performed on blood.

The CDR3 protein: CASSLTLLDRASEQYF. The bases read TGTGCCAGCAGTTTAACTTTACTGGACAGGGCCTCCGAGCAGTACTTC. The chain is encoded by TRBV27 joined to TRBJ2-5, with TRBD1 matching 8 junction bases. Judging by the DNA end, TRBJ2-7 fits better; the J call may be wrong. The germline V gene (reference sequence) supplies CDR1 MNHEY and CDR2 SMNVEV. The CDR3 holds 16 amino acids from the cysteine to the phenylalanine. This entry keeps only the CDR3 DNA: 48 bases, framed from base 1.